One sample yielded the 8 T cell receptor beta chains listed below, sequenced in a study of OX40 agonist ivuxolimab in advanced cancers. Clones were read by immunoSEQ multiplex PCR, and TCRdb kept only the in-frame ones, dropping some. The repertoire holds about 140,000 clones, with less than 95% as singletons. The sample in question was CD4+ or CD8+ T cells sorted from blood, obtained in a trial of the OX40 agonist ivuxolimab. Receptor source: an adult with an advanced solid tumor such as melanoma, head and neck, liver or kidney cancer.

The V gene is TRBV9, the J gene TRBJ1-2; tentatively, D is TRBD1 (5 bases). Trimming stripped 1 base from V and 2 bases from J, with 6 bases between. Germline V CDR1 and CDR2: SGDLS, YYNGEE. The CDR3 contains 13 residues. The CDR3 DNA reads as TGTGCCAGCAGCGTACAGGGAAACTATGGCTACACCTTC. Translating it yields CASSVQGNYGYTF.

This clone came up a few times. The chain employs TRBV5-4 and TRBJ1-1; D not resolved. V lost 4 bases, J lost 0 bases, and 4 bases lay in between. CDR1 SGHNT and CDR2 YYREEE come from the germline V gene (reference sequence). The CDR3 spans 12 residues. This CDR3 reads CASSQMNTEAFF. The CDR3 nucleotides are TGTGCCAGCAGCCAGATGAACACTGAAGCTTTCTTT. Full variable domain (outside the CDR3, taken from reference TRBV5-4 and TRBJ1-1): ETGVTQSPTHLIKTRGQQVTLRCSSQSGHNTVSWYQQALGQGPQFIFQYYREEENGRGNFPPRFSGLQFPNYSSELNVNALELDDSALYLCASSQMNTEAFFGQGTRLTVV.

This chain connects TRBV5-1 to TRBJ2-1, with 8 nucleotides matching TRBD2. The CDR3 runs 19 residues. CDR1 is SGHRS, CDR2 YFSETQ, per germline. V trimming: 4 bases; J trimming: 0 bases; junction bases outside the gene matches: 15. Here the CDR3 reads CASSPTRGTGGRSYNEQFF. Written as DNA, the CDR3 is TGCGCCAGCAGCCCCACTCGAGGAACGGGAGGGCGCTCCTACAATGAGCAGTTCTTC.

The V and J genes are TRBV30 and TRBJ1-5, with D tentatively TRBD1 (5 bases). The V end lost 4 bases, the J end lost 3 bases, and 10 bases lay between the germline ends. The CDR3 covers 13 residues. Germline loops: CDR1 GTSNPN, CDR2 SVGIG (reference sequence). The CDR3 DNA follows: TGTGCCTGGACGAAGGGGTTCAATCAGCCCCAGCATTTT. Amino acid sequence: CAWTKGFNQPQHF.

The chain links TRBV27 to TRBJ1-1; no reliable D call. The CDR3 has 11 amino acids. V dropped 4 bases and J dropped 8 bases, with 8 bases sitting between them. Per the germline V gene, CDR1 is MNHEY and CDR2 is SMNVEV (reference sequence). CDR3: CASSYNGEAFF. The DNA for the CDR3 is TGTGCCAGCAGTTACAACGGAGAAGCTTTCTTT.

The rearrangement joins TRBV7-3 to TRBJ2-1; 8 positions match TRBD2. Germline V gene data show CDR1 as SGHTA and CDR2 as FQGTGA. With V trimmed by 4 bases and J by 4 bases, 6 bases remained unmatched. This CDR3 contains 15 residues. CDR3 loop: CASSSPSGSYNEQFF. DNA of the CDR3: TGTGCCAGCAGCTCTCCTAGCGGGTCGTACAATGAGCAGTTCTTC.

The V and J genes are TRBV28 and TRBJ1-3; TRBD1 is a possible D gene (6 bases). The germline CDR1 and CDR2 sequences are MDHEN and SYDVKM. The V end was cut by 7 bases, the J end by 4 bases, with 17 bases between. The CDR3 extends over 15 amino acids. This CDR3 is CASNLGGGGGNTIYF. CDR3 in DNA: TGTGCCAGCAACTTAGGGGGAGGGGGAGGAAACACCATATATTTT. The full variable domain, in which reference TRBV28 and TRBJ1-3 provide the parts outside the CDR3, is DVKVTQSSRYLVKRTGEKVFLECVQDMDHENMFWYRQDPGLGLRLIYFSYDVKMKEKGDIPEGYSVSREKKERFSLILESASTNQTSMYLCASNLGGGGGNTIYFGEGSWLTVV.

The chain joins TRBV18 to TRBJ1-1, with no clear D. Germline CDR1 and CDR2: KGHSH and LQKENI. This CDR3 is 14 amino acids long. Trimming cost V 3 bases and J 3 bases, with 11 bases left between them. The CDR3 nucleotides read TGTGCCAGCTCACCTACGGAGGGTTACACTGAAGCTTTCTTT. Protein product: CASSPTEGYTEAFF.